The TCR beta chain described here comes from a study of T-cell memory formation after mild COVID-19. Study-level information: There were largely donor-specific TCR clusters. Study outcomes and limitations: For contracting clones, CD4+ ones sat mainly in CM and EM, CD8+ in EMRA. Contracting clones from day 15 to 85 had balanced CD4/CD8; later expanders favoured CD4+.

This clonotype appeared a few times. Its target is unknown. Looked up from germline, CDR1 is MGHRA and CDR2 is YSYEKL. The CDR3 spans 16 residues. V lost 4 bases and J lost 4; bases outside the gene matches: 12. TCRdb processed the 5' RACE reads anew with MiXCR; each CDR3 protein has one entry. The data show about 180,000 distinct CDR3 sequences, about 18% seen once. The V call is TRBV4-1, the J call TRBJ2-7, with 8 bases fitting TRBD2. The sequenced material came from PBMCs or a T cell subset sorted from them (not recorded which). This TCR came from a man aged 18 to 29 who had mild COVID-19 (a few samples of this study predate the infection). Cell type and time point are not known. CDR3 region: CASSPGGERGWYEQYF. CDR3 DNA sequence: TGCGCCAGCAGCCCCGGGGGGGAGAGGGGTTGGTACGAGCAGTACTTC.